This T cell receptor beta chain was documented in a study of a mutant IDH1 vaccine in newly diagnosed glioma. Notes on the study in general: Pseudoprogression showed no apparent link to changes in top peripheral T cell clonotypes.

The time point: baseline, week 1 (first vaccination visit). Treatment meaning: pre-vaccination baseline after standard-of-care therapy. Notes on this clone: The antigen is not known.

Germline V lookup: CDR1 LNHDA, CDR2 SQIVND (reference sequence). The CDR3 is 14 residues long. The V gene lost 7 bases and the J gene lost 1 base, with 13 bases spanning the gap. Assay used: immunoSEQ multiplex PCR; TCRdb lists only in-frame clones, some missing. The sample carries around 50,000 clones, roughly 89% recorded once. Sequencing was performed on PBMCs, taken from a glioma patient treated with radiotherapy, temozolomide or both. The chain carries TRBV19 and TRBJ1-1; D remains ambiguous. The receptor comes from a man aged 35 to 55 with glioma. The CDR3 nucleotides are TGTGCCAGTAAGGATAGGGAAAGGAACACTGAAGCTTTCTTT. Encoded protein: CASKDRERNTEAFF.